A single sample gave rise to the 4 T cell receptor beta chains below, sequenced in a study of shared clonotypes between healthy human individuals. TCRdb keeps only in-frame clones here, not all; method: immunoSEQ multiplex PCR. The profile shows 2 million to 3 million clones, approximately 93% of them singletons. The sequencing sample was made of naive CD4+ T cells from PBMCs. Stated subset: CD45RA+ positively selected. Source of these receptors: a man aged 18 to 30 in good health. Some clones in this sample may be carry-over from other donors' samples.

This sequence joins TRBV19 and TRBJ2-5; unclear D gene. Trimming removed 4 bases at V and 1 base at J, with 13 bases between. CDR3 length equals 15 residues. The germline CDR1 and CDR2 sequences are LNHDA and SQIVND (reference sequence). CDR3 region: CASSTALTPQETQYF. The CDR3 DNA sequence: TGTGCCAGTAGTACGGCTCTGACGCCCCAAGAGACCCAGTACTTC.

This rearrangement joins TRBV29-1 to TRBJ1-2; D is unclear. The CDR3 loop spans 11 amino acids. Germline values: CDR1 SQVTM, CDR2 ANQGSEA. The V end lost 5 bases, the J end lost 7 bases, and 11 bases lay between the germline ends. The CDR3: CSVYGSAGYTF. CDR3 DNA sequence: TGCAGCGTTTACGGGAGCGCTGGCTACACCTTC.

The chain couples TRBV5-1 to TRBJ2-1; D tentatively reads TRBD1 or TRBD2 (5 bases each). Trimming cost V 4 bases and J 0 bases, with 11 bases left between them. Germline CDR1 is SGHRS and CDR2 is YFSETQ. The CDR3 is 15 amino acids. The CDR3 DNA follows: TGCGCCAGCAGCCGGGGACCAACCTCCTACAATGAGCAGTTCTTC. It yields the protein CASSRGPTSYNEQFF.

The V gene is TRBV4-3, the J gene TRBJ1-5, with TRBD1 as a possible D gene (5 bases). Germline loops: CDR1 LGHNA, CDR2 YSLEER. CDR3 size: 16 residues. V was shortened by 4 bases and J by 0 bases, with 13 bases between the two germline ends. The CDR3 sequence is CASSPGWRGSNQPQHF. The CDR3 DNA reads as TGCGCCAGCAGCCCGGGGTGGAGGGGTAGCAATCAGCCCCAGCATTTT.